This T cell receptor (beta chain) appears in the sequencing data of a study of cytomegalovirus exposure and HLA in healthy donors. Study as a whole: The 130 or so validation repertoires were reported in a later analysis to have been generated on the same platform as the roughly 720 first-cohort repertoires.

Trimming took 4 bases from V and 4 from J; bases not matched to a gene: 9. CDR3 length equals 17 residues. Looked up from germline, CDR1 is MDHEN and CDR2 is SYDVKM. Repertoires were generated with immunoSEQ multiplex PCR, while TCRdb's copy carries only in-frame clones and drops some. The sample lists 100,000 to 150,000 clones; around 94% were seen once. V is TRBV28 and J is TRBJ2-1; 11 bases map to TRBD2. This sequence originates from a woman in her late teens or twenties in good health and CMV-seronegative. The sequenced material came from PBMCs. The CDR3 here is CASSSLIAGGSYNEQFF. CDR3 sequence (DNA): TGTGCCAGCAGTTCCCTCATAGCGGGAGGGAGTTACAATGAGCAGTTCTTC. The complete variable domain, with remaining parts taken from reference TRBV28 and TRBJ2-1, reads DVKVTQSSRYLVKRTGEKVFLECVQDMDHENMFWYRQDPGLGLRLIYFSYDVKMKEKGDIPEGYSVSREKKERFSLILESASTNQTSMYLCASSSLIAGGSYNEQFFGPGTRLTVL.